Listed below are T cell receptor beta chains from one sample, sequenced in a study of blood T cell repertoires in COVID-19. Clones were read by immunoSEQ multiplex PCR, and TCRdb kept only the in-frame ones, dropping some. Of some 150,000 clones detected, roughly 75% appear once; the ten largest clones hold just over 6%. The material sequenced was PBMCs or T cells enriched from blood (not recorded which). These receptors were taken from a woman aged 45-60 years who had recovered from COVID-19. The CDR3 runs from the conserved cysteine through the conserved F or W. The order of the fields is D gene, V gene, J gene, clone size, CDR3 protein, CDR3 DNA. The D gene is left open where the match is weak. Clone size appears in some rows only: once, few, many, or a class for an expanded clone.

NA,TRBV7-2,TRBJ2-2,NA,CASSLSSSRGSSHRELFF,TGTGCCAGCAGCTTATCCTCTTCTCGGGGGAGCTCGCACCGGGAGCTGTTTTTT
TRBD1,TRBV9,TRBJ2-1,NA,CASSVAYRGRDNEQFF,TGTGCCAGCAGCGTAGCCTACAGGGGTCGGGACAATGAGCAGTTCTTC
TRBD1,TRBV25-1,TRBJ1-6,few,CASRRGTDSPLHF,TGTGCCAGCAGGAGGGGGACAGATTCACCCCTCCACTTT
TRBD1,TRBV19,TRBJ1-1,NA,CASTIGRDSFTYTEAFF,TGTGCCAGTACCATAGGAAGGGACAGCTTCACTTACACTGAAGCTTTCTTT
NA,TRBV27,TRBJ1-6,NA,CASSLSYGWESPLHF,TGTGCCAGCAGTTTATCCTACGGGTGGGAGTCACCCCTCCACTTT
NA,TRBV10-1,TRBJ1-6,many,CASSEVAGTADSPLHF,TGCGCCAGCAGTGAGGTGGCCGGGACTGCAGATTCACCCCTCCACTTT
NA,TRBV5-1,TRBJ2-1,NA,CASSLGQGPLPLRNEQFF,TGCGCCAGCAGCTTGGGTCAGGGGCCGCTACCCCTCCGAAATGAGCAGTTCTTC
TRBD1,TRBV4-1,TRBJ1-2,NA,CASSLDRGYGYTF,TGCGCCAGCAGCCTGGACAGGGGGTATGGCTACACCTTC
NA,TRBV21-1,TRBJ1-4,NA,CASSTRQGNEKLFF,TGTGCCAGCAGCACTAGACAGGGGAATGAAAAACTGTTTTTT
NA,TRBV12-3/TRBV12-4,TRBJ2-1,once,CASSFGGHEQFF,TGTGCCAGCAGTTTTGGGGGCCATGAGCAGTTCTTC
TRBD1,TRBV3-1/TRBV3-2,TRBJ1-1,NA,CASSRGTGWRNTEAFF,TGTGCCAGCAGCCGCGGGACAGGGTGGCGGAACACTGAAGCTTTCTTT
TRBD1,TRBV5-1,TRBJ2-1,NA,CASSWGTGMNEQFF,TGCGCCAGCAGCTGGGGGACAGGGATGAATGAGCAGTTCTTC
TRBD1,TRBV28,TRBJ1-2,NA,CVAGQGFSGYTF,TGCGTAGCGGGACAGGGTTTTAGTGGCTACACCTTC
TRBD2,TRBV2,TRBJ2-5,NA,CASSEGTSSETQYF,TGTGCCAGCAGTGAAGGGACTAGTAGTGAGACCCAGTACTTC
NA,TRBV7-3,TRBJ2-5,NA,CASSLYGQGGVETQYF,TGTGCCAGCAGCTTATACGGGCAGGGGGGAGTAGAGACCCAGTACTTC
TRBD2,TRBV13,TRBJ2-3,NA,CASSPVTSGDDTDTQYF,TGTGCCAGCAGCCCCGTTACTAGCGGGGACGATACAGATACGCAGTATTTT
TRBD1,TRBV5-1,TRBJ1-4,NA,CASSSRGLNEKLFF,TGCGCCAGCAGCTCCAGGGGGCTAAATGAAAAACTGTTTTTT
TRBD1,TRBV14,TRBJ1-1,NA,CASSGTGIDTEAFF,TGTGCCAGCAGTGGGACAGGCATAGACACTGAAGCTTTCTTT
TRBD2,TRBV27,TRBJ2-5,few,CASSLSGLAGFETQYF,TGTGCCAGCAGTTTATCGGGACTAGCGGGGTTCGAGACCCAGTACTTC
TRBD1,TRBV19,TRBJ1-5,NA,CASTSGTAFNQPQHF,TGTGCCAGTACCTCCGGGACAGCGTTTAATCAGCCCCAGCATTTT
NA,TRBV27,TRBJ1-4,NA,CASSSRLRGPTNEKLFF,TGTGCCAGCAGTTCTCGCCTCAGGGGCCCAACTAATGAAAAACTGTTTTTT
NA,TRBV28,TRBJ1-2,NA,CASSFIDGYTF,TGTGCCAGCAGTTTTATCGATGGCTACACCTTC
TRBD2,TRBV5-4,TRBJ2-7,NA,CASSLGAGGNEQYF,TGTGCCAGCAGCTTGGGAGCGGGGGGGAACGAGCAGTACTTC
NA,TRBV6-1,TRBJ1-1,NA,CASSEAPQGNTEAFF,TGTGCCAGCAGTGAAGCGCCCCAGGGCAATACTGAAGCTTTCTTT
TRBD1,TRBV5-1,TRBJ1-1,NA,CASSLASGTGGDTEAFF,TGCGCCAGCAGCTTGGCCTCGGGGACAGGCGGGGACACTGAAGCTTTCTTT
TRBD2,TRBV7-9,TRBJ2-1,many,CASSLALAGTYNEQFF,TGTGCCAGCAGCTTGGCACTAGCGGGGACCTACAATGAGCAGTTCTTC
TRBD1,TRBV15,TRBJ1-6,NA,CATGTALNSPLHF,TGTGCCACCGGGACAGCTCTTAATTCACCCCTCCACTTT
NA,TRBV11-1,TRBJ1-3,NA,CASSAQSGNTIYF,TGTGCCAGCAGCGCACAGTCTGGAAACACCATATATTTT
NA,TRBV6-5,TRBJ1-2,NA,CASRRETDNYGYTF,TGTGCCAGCAGGAGGGAAACAGATAACTATGGCTACACCTTC
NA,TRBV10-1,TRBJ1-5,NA,CASSERRESDSNQPQHF,TGCGCCAGCAGTGAGAGGAGGGAGTCCGATAGCAATCAGCCCCAGCATTTT
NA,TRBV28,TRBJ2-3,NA,CASRPGHRTDTQYF,TGTGCCAGCAGGCCGGGACATCGCACAGATACGCAGTATTTT
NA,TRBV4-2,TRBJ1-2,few,CASSQDQTVRTF,TGTGCCAGCAGCCAAGATCAGACAGTACGGACCTTC
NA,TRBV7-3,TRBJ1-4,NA,CASSLTGGPNEKLFF,TGTGCCAGCAGCTTAACGGGGGGTCCTAATGAAAAACTGTTTTTT
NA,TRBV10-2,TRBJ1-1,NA,CASTPGGRPNTEAFF,TGCGCCAGCACCCCGGGGGGGCGGCCGAACACTGAAGCTTTCTTT
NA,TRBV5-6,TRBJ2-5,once,CASSQYQGQETQYF,TGTGCCAGCAGCCAGTACCAGGGACAAGAGACCCAGTACTTC
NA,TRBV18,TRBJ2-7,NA,CASSPGGVTYEQYF,TGTGCCAGCTCACCTGGCGGGGTGACCTACGAGCAGTACTTC
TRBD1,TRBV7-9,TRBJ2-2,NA,CASSQGQGSTGELFF,TGTGCCAGCAGCCAAGGACAGGGGAGCACCGGGGAGCTGTTTTTT
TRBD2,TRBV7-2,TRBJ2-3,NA,CASSPFIAGTADTQYF,TGTGCCAGCAGCCCTTTCATAGCGGGGACTGCAGATACGCAGTATTTT
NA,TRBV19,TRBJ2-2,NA,CASSILSQGYTGELFF,TGTGCCAGTAGTATTTTATCACAGGGATACACCGGGGAGCTGTTTTTT
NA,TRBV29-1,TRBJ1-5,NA,CSVDGGYNQPQHF,TGCAGCGTTGACGGGGGGTACAATCAGCCCCAGCATTTT
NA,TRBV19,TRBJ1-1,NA,CASKSSGDTEAFF,TGTGCCAGTAAGTCCAGCGGTGACACTGAAGCTTTCTTT
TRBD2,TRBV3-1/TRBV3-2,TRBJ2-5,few,CASRPDWGGGETQYF,TGTGCCAGCAGACCGGACTGGGGGGGAGGAGAGACCCAGTACTTC
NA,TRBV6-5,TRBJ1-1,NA,CASSYNQGIITEAFF,TGTGCCAGCAGTTACAACCAGGGGATCATCACTGAAGCTTTCTTT
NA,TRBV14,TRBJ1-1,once,CASSQAGSWALEAFF,TGTGCCAGCAGCCAAGCGGGGTCGTGGGCGCTTGAAGCTTTCTTT
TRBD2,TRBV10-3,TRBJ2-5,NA,CAINDQAGKRETQYF,TGTGCCATCAATGACCAAGCGGGGAAGAGAGAGACCCAGTACTTC
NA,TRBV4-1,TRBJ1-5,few,CASSQGTGYQPQHF,TGCGCCAGCAGCCAAGGTACAGGCTATCAGCCCCAGCATTTT
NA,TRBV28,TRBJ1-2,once,CATLRGGPLYGYTF,TGTGCCACCCTCAGGGGCGGACCACTCTATGGCTACACCTTC
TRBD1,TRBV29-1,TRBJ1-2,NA,CSVESRQGAIDYTF,TGCAGCGTTGAAAGTCGGCAGGGGGCTATTGACTACACCTTC
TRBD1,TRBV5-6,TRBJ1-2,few,CASSLGGQAIYGYTF,TGTGCCAGCAGCTTGGGAGGACAGGCCATTTATGGCTACACCTTC
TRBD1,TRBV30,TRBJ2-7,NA,CAWRLGQGSYEQYF,TGTGCCTGGAGGCTCGGACAGGGATCCTACGAGCAGTACTTC